This T cell receptor (beta chain) derives from a study of blood T cell repertoires in COVID-19. Study details: Both acute and convalescent COVID-19 samples were obtained from the United States, Italy and Spain.

V dropped 1 base and J dropped 7; count of bases not matched to a gene: 3. Germline CDR1 SEHNR, CDR2 FQNEAQ (reference sequence). The CDR3 runs to 14 residues. In the original processing: Counts of nucleated cells, estimated from reference gene primer amplification, were obtained. Only in-frame clones appear in the TCRdb table, and some are missing; sequencing was by immunoSEQ multiplex PCR. Clone size and V and J calls were adopted from that table, with D and trimming inferred from the DNA. This sample has 250,000 to 300,000 clones; about four fifths occur once, and the top ten carry 5%. Cohort assignment relied on participant-reported clinical history. It was within 2 weeks before study entry that exposed participants met a COVID-19 case.

This TCR was recovered from a man aged 35 to 55 who had been exposed to COVID-19. Material: PBMCs or T cells enriched from blood (not recorded which). The chain couples TRBV7-9 to TRBJ2-2, with 7 bases lining up with TRBD1. The CDR3 is CASSLGQGSGELFF. The CDR3 DNA follows: TGTGCCAGCAGCTTAGGACAGGGTAGCGGGGAGCTGTTTTTT.